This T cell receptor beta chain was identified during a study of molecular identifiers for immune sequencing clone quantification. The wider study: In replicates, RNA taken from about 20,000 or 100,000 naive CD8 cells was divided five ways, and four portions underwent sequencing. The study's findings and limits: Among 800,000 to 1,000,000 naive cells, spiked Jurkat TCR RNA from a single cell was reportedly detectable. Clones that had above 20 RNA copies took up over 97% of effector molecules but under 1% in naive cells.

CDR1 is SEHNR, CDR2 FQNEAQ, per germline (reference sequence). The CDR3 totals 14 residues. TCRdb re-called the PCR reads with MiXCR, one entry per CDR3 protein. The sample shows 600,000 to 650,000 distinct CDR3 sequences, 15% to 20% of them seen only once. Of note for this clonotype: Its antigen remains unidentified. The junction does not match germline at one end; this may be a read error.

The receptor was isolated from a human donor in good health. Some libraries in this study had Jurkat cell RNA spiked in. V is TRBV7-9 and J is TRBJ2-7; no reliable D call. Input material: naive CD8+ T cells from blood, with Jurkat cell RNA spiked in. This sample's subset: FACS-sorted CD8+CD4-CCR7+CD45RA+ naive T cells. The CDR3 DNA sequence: TGTGCCAGCAGCCTCACGGGCACCACCTACGAGCAGCACTTC. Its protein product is CASSLTGTTYEQHF.